Shown below are 31 T cell receptor beta chains from a single sample sequenced in a study of blood T cell repertoires in COVID-19. The repertoire was sequenced with immunoSEQ multiplex PCR; TCRdb's copy has only in-frame clones and lacks some. The sample shows roughly 230,000 clones, more than 70% of them seen only once. The sample consisted of peripheral blood. These receptors were obtained from a man aged 35-49 years with active or convalescent COVID-19.

The chain employs TRBV11-3 and TRBJ2-7; 10 bases fit TRBD2. The V and J ends lost 5 bases and 6 bases, in that order; junction bases with no gene match: 13. The CDR3 is 16 residues long. CDR1 SGHNT and CDR2 YENEEA come from the germline V gene. The CDR3 protein is CASSPPGAGGRLEQYF. DNA for the CDR3: TGTGCCAGCAGCCCCCCCGGAGCGGGGGGGCGTCTCGAGCAGTACTTC.

The chain is built from TRBV7-9 and TRBJ1-2; 8 bases map to TRBD1. The V gene end was trimmed by 10 bases and the J gene end by 8 bases; junction bases not matched to a gene: 15. The CDR3 covers 14 residues. Per the germline V gene, CDR1 is SEHNR and CDR2 is FQNEAQ (reference sequence). CDR3 loop: CATSGTGPRQGYTF. The CDR3 DNA is TGTGCCACATCCGGGACAGGCCCGAGGCAGGGCTACACCTTC.

This sequence joins TRBV24-1 and TRBJ2-5; 8 bases align to TRBD2. Germline V gene data show CDR1 as KGHDR and CDR2 as SFDVKD. The CDR3 spans 13 residues. The J segment lost 2 bases and the V segment lost 9 bases, leaving 4 bases of the junction unmatched. The CDR3 bases are TGTGCCACCTCCCCGGGGGGGCAAGAGACCCAGTACTTC. As protein: CATSPGGQETQYF.

This rearrangement joins TRBV14 to TRBJ2-1; D perhaps matches TRBD1 (6 bases). The CDR3 extends over 18 amino acids. Germline CDR1 reads SGHDN; CDR2 reads FVKESK. The V and J ends lost 3 bases and 1 base respectively, with 19 bases between them. The CDR3 reads CASSHPSPGALSYNEQFF. Written as DNA, the CDR3 is TGTGCCAGCAGCCACCCCTCGCCAGGGGCCCTTTCCTACAATGAGCAGTTCTTC.

In regard to this clone: At the DNA level, this CDR3 is encoded by other sequences in the same sample as well. This sequence joins TRBV30 and TRBJ1-1; a weak D match, TRBD1 (5 bases). This CDR3 comprises 13 residues. V lost 3 bases and J 1 base, leaving 9 bases between the germline ends. From germline, CDR1 is GTSNPN and CDR2 SVGIG (reference sequence). This CDR3 reads CAWRGQPNTEAFF. DNA of the CDR3: TGTGCCTGGAGGGGGCAGCCGAACACTGAAGCTTTCTTT.

The J gene is TRBJ2-7, the V gene TRBV6-1; a possible D gene is TRBD1 (5 bases). Deletions cut 2 bases from V and 2 bases from J, with 10 bases between. The CDR3 is 14 residues long. Germline loops: CDR1 MNHNS, CDR2 SASEGT. The DNA of the CDR3 is TGTGCCAGCAGTGAAAATGGGGCTACCTACGAGCAGTACTTC. Protein product: CASSENGATYEQYF.

The V gene is TRBV7-2, the J gene TRBJ1-6; TRBD1 matches at 8 bases. The J segment lost 10 bases and the V segment lost 0 bases, leaving 11 bases of the junction unmatched. Germline CDR1 SGHTA, CDR2 FQGNSA. CDR3 length equals 17 residues. This CDR3 reads CASSLASDRVLDSPLHF. CDR3 DNA sequence: TGTGCCAGCAGCTTAGCATCGGACAGGGTATTGGACTCACCCCTCCACTTT.

With regard to this clone: At the DNA level, this CDR3 is encoded by other sequences in the same sample as well. The chain joins TRBV7-3 to TRBJ2-5, with a possible D match to TRBD1 (6 bases). This CDR3 comprises 13 residues. V was trimmed by 2 bases and J by 5 bases, leaving 9 bases between them. Germline V gene data show CDR1 as SGHTA and CDR2 as FQGTGA. CDR3 bases: TGTGCCAGCAGCTTAGGGGGCCAGGAGACCCAGTACTTC. Translating it yields CASSLGGQETQYF.

This clone occurred a few times. The CDR3 DNA follows: TGTGCCAGCAGATTTGACACTTCACCCCTCCACTTT. As protein: CASRFDTSPLHF. The chain recombines TRBV2 with TRBJ1-6; D unclear. The CDR3 loop spans 12 amino acids. From germline, CDR1 is SNHLY and CDR2 FYNNEI. The V end lost 6 bases, the J end lost 9 bases, and 9 bases lay between the germline ends.

The chain's CDR3 is CASSQVQENTEAFF. The DNA for the CDR3 is TGTGCCAGCAGCCAAGTCCAGGAAAACACTGAAGCTTTCTTT. The chain has TRBV3-1 (or the pseudogene TRBV3-2) and TRBJ1-1; D gene unclear. Germline loops: CDR1 LGHDT, CDR2 YNNKEL (reference sequence). Trimming cost V 1 base and J 2 bases, with 8 bases left between them. CDR3 size: 14 residues.

The chain joins TRBV6-5 to TRBJ2-7, with a possible D match to TRBD2 (6 bases). CDR3 length equals 15 residues. The germline V gene has CDR1 MNHEY and CDR2 SVGAGI. V was clipped by 8 bases and J by 7 bases, with 24 bases between them. This CDR3 reads CASRPSRDRSREQYF. Written as DNA, the CDR3 is TGTGCCAGCCGTCCATCGCGGGACCGGTCTCGTGAGCAGTACTTC.

The chain has TRBV5-4 and TRBJ2-1; 7 positions agree with TRBD1. V was clipped by 4 bases and J by 5 bases; unmatched bases: 9. The V gene's germline CDR1 is SGHNT and CDR2 YYREEE (reference sequence). The CDR3 contains 15 residues. CDR3 coding DNA: TGTGCCAGCAGCCCGCGACAGGGAACAAACAATGAGCAGTTCTTC. Its protein product is CASSPRQGTNNEQFF.

The gene calls are TRBV30 and TRBJ1-4; no clear D. The V gene lost 0 bases and the J gene lost 7 bases, with 6 bases spanning the gap. The CDR3 extends over 12 amino acids. CDR1 is GTSNPN and CDR2 is SVGIG in the germline V gene (reference sequence). CDR3 region: CAWSVIAEKLFF. The CDR3 DNA reads as TGTGCCTGGAGTGTAATAGCTGAAAAACTGTTTTTT.

The chain uses TRBV19 and TRBJ2-7; TRBD1 matches 9 bases. Trimming cost V 6 bases and J 3 bases; bases outside gene matches: 9. Germline V gene lookup returns CDR1 LNHDA and CDR2 SQIVND (reference sequence). This CDR3 is built from 15 residues. The CDR3 DNA follows: TGTGCCAGTAGACAACAGGGGGCGGGTAACTACGAGCAGTACTTC. It specifies CASRQQGAGNYEQYF.

This rearrangement joins TRBV7-2 to TRBJ2-2; D perhaps matches TRBD2 (6 bases). The CDR3 extends over 18 amino acids. The germline V gene has CDR1 SGHTA and CDR2 FQGNSA. Trimming cost V 1 base and J 5 bases, with 20 bases left between them. CDR3 nucleotide sequence: TGTGCCAGCAGCTTAGTAGTCGCGGCGGGACGGAGTACCGGGGAGCTGTTTTTT. Amino acids: CASSLVVAAGRSTGELFF.

This clone was counted only a few times. J is TRBJ1-4 and V is TRBV5-6, with 10 bases fitting TRBD1. Germline V CDR1 and CDR2: SGHDT, YYEEEE. V shed 2 bases and J 7 bases; nucleotides not matched to a gene: 2. The CDR3 has 14 amino acids. The chain's CDR3 is CASSFRDRGEKLFF. DNA for the CDR3: TGTGCCAGCAGCTTCCGGGACAGGGGTGAAAAACTGTTTTTT.

The CDR3: CASSIGTQRGYTF. DNA of the CDR3: TGTGCCAGTAGTATAGGGACCCAGCGGGGCTACACCTTC. This rearrangement joins TRBV19 to TRBJ1-2, with D unresolved. In germline, CDR1 is LNHDA, CDR2 SQIVND (reference sequence). The CDR3 is made up of 13 amino acids. The V end lost 1 base, the J end lost 8 bases, and 11 bases lay between the germline ends.

The chain employs TRBV28 and TRBJ2-5; a weak D match, TRBD1 (6 bases). CDR1 is MDHEN, CDR2 SYDVKM, per germline. CDR3 length equals 13 residues. Trimming cost V 5 bases and J 5 bases, with 12 bases left between them. CDR3 nucleotide sequence: TGTGCCAGCAGTCCGGGACATCAGGAGACCCAGTACTTC. The encoded protein is CASSPGHQETQYF.

J is TRBJ2-7 and V is TRBV7-9; 7 nucleotides agree with TRBD1. With 5 bases clipped from V and 3 bases from J, the junction kept 10 bases outside the gene matches. This CDR3 is 15 amino acids long. Germline V gene sequence: CDR1 SEHNR, CDR2 FQNEAQ (reference sequence). The DNA for the CDR3 is TGTGCCAGCAGCCCCAGCGCCCAGGGGGTCTACGAGCAGTACTTC. Amino acids: CASSPSAQGVYEQYF.

V usage is TRBV3-1 (or the pseudogene TRBV3-2) and J usage is TRBJ2-1; maybe TRBD2 (5 bases). CDR3 length: 15 amino acids. Trimming pared 6 bases from V and 5 bases from J, leaving 17 bases between. Germline V gene sequence: CDR1 LGHDT, CDR2 YNNKEL (reference sequence). Here the CDR3 reads CASRPDFSLNNEQFF. CDR3 nucleotide sequence: TGTGCCAGCAGGCCGGACTTCTCCTTAAACAATGAGCAGTTCTTC.

This chain uses TRBV28 with TRBJ2-1, with 11 bases identical to TRBD2. This CDR3 spans 14 amino acids. V was pared by 6 bases and J by 7 bases, with 5 bases of the junction left unmatched. Germline loops: CDR1 MDHEN, CDR2 SYDVKM. CDR3 sequence reads: CASRRGLAENEQFF. The CDR3 DNA reads as TGTGCCAGCAGACGGGGACTAGCGGAAAATGAGCAGTTCTTC.

The rearrangement links TRBV11-3 to TRBJ2-2; a possible D gene is TRBD1 (5 bases). CDR3 size: 15 residues. Germline CDR1 reads SGHNT; CDR2 reads YENEEA. The V gene lost 3 bases and the J gene lost 4 bases, with 12 bases spanning the gap. The CDR3 DNA reads TGTGCCAGCAGCTTGTCCAGGGTAGGCACCGGGGAGCTGTTTTTT. Translating gives CASSLSRVGTGELFF.

The V gene is TRBV5-1, the J gene TRBJ1-6; D not certain. The germline gives CDR1 SGHRS, CDR2 YFSETQ. The ends were cut back, 4 bases at V and 10 bases at J, with 18 bases in the middle. The CDR3 totals 15 residues. Here the CDR3 DNA reads TGCGCCAGCAGCCCGGGTCGCGGGTGGAACTCACCCCTCCACTTT. It specifies CASSPGRGWNSPLHF.

The rearrangement links TRBV6-6 to TRBJ1-4; possible D gene TRBD1, 6 bases. The CDR3 contains 15 residues. Between the trimmed V and J ends, which lost 5 bases and 8 bases, there was a span of 18 bases. CDR1 MNHNY and CDR2 SVGAGI come from the germline V gene (reference sequence). Here the CDR3 reads CASSPQTGPGEKLFF. The CDR3 DNA is TGTGCCAGCAGTCCCCAGACAGGTCCGGGAGAAAAACTGTTTTTT.

V usage is TRBV3-1 (or the pseudogene TRBV3-2) and J usage is TRBJ1-4; TRBD1 agrees at 8 bases. The CDR3 has 15 amino acids. J was trimmed by 4 bases and V by 4 bases; bases with no gene match: 5. Germline V lookup: CDR1 LGHDT, CDR2 YNNKEL (reference sequence). In DNA, the CDR3 is TGTGCCAGCAGCCCGACAGGGGATGGTAATGAAAAACTGTTTTTT. As protein: CASSPTGDGNEKLFF.

The V and J genes are TRBV5-1 and TRBJ2-3; D remains ambiguous. V lost 1 base and J lost 2, with 8 bases in between. There are 14 residues in the CDR3. Germline CDR1 SGHRS, CDR2 YFSETQ. The CDR3: CASSLMGDTDTQYF. For the CDR3, the DNA is TGCGCCAGCAGCTTGATGGGCGACACAGATACGCAGTATTTT.

J is TRBJ2-6 and V is TRBV6-5; D may be TRBD2 (5 bases). V lost 6 bases, J lost 0 bases, and 9 bases lay in between. The CDR3 totals 15 residues. The germline V gene encodes CDR1 MNHEY and CDR2 SVGAGI. The CDR3 DNA reads TGTGCCAGCAGCTTTAGCGCCTCTGGGGCCAACGTCCTGACTTTC. It specifies CASSFSASGANVLTF.

The chain recombines TRBV12-3 or TRBV12-4 with TRBJ1-2; TRBD1 is a possible D gene (5 bases). This CDR3 contains 11 residues. Trimming removed 7 bases from V and 8 bases from J, with 11 bases in between. For the CDR3, the DNA is TGTGCCAGCACGCGGGGGATGGGCTACACCTTC. This encodes CASTRGMGYTF.

The rearrangement uses TRBV6-2 or TRBV6-3 and TRBJ2-7, with TRBD1 matching over 8 bases. V trimming: 0 bases; J trimming: 6 bases; junction bases outside the gene matches: 7. The germline V gene has CDR1 MNHEY and CDR2 SVGEGT. The CDR3 is 15 residues long. CDR3 region: CASSYSRQGKGEQYF. CDR3 sequence (DNA): TGTGCCAGCAGTTACTCCCGACAGGGGAAGGGCGAGCAGTACTTC.

The sample holds one count of this clone. This rearrangement joins TRBV19 to TRBJ1-5; D gene unclear. The CDR3 has 15 residues. The germline gives CDR1 LNHDA, CDR2 SQIVND (reference sequence). The V end lost 5 bases, the J end lost 0 bases, and 11 bases lay between the germline ends. This chain's CDR3 is CASSYDRLSNQPQHF. The CDR3 DNA sequence: TGTGCCAGTAGTTACGACCGACTTAGCAATCAGCCCCAGCATTTT.

V is TRBV10-3 and J is TRBJ2-1, with 13 nucleotides matching TRBD2. In germline, CDR1 is ENHRY, CDR2 SYGVKD. CDR3 length: 16 residues. J was trimmed by 9 bases and V by 2 bases; bases with no gene match: 7. The CDR3 reads CAISEPGLAGAVEQFF. The CDR3 DNA reads as TGTGCCATCAGTGAGCCCGGACTAGCGGGAGCGGTTGAGCAGTTCTTC.